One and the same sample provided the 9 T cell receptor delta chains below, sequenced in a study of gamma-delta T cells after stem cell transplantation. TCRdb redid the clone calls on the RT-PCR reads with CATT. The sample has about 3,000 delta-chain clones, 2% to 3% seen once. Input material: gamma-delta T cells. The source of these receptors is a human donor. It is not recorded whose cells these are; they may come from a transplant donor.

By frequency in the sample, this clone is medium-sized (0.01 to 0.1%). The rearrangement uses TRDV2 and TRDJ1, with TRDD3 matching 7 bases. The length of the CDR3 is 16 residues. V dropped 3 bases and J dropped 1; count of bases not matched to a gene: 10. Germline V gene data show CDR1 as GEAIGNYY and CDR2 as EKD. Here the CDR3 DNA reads TGTGCCTGTGACTCTTTACTGGGGTCCCTCACCGATAAACTCATCTTT. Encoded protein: CACDSLLGSLTDKLIF.

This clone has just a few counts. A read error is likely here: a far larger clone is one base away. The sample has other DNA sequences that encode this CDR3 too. As DNA, the CDR3 is TGTGCCTGTGACACCGTTGGGACTGGGGGATTGTACACTGATAAACTCATCTTT. Translating gives CACDTVGTGGLYTDKLIF. The chain combines TRDV2 with TRDJ1; 10 bases line up with TRDD3. Looked up from germline, CDR1 is GEAIGNYY and CDR2 is EKD. CDR3 length: 18 amino acids.

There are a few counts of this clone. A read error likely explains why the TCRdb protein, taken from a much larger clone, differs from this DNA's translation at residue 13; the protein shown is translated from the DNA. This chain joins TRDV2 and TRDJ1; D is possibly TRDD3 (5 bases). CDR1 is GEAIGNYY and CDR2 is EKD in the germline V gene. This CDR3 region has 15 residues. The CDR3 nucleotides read TGTGCCTGTGACACCGTGGGGAATCACACCGATAAACCCATCTTT. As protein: CACDTVGNHTDKPIF.

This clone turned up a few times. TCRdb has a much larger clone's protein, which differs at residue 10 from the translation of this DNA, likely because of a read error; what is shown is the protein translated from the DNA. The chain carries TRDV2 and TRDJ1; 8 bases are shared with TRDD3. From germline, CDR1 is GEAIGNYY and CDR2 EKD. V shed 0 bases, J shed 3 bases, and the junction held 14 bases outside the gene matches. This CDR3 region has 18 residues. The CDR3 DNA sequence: TGTGCCTGTGACACCGTGGGGATACACTCCGTTGAAGCCGATAAACTCATCTTT. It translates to CACDTVGIHSVEADKLIF.

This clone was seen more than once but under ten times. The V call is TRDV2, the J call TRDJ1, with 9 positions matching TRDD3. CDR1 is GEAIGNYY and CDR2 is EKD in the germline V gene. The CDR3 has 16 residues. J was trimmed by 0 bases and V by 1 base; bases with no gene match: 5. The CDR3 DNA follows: TGTGCCTGTGACACACTGGGGGACTTCAACACCGATAAACTCATCTTT. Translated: CACDTLGDFNTDKLIF.

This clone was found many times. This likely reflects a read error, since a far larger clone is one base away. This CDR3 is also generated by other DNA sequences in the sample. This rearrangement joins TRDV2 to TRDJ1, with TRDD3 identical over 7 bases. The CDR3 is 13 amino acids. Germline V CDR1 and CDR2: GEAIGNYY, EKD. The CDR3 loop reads CACDTWGTDKLIF. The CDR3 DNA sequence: TGTGCCTGTGACACTTGGGGGACCGACAAACTCATCTTT.

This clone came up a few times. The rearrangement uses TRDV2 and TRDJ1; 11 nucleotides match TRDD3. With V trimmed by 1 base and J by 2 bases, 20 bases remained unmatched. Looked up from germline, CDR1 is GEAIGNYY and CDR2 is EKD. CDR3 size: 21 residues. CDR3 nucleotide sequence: TGTGCCTGTGACACTTTACTGGGGGATAAGGGACCAGACCGTATGACCGATAAACTCATCTTT. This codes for CACDTLLGDKGPDRMTDKLIF.

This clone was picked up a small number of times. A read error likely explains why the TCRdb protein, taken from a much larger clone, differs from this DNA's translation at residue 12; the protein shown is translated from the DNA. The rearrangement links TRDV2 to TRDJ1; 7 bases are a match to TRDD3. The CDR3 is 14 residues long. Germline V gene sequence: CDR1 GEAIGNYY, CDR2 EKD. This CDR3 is CACVLVGETGKFIF. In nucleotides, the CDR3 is TGTGCCTGTGTCCTAGTGGGGGAGACCGGTAAATTCATCTTT.

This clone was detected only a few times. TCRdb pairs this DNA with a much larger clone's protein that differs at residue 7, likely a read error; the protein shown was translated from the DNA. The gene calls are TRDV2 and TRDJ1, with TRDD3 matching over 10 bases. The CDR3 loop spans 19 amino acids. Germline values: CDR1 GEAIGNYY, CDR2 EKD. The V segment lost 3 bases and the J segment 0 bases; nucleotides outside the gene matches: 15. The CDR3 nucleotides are TGTGCCTGTGACTACCTTAGGGGGATACGGGGCGACGACACCGATAAACTCATCTTT. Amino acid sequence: CACDYLRGIRGDDTDKLIF.